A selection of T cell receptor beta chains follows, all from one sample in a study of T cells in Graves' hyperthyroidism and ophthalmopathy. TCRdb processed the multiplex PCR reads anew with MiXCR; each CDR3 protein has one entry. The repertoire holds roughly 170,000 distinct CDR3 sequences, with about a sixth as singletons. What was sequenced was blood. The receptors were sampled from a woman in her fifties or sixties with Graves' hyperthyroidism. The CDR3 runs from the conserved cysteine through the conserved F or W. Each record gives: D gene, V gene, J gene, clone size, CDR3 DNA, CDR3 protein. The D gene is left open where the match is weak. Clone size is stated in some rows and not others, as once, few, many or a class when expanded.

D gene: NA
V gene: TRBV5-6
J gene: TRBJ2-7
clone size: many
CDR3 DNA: TGTGCCAGCAGCTTGGAGGGCAGGGAAAGCGAGCAGTACTTC
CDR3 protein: CASSLEGRESEQYF

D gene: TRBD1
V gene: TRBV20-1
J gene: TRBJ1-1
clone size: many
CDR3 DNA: TGCAGTGCTAGAGATCAAGACAGGGAGCACACTGAAGCTTTCTTT
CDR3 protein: CSARDQDREHTEAFF

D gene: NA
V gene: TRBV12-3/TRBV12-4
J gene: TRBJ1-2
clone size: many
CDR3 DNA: TGTGCCAGCAGCCCGACCCCAGGGGTAGGTGGCTACACCTTC
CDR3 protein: CASSPTPGVGGYTF

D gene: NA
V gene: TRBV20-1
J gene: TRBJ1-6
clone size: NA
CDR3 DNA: TGCAGTGCTAGAGATCGGGGGTCGGTTAATTCACCCCTCCACTTT
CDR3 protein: CSARDRGSVNSPLHF

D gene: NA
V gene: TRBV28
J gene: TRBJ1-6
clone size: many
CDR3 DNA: TGTGCCAGCAGTTCCATAGTAGGAGATTCACCCCTCCACTTT
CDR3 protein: CASSSIVGDSPLHF

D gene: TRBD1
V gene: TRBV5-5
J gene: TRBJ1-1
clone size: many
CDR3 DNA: TGTGCCAGCAGCCCCCTGACAGGGCCTGAAGCTTTCTTT
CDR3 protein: CASSPLTGPEAFF

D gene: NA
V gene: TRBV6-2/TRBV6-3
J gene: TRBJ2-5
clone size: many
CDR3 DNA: TGTGCCAGTCATTTCGGGGTCCGGGAGACCCAGTACTTC
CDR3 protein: CASHFGVRETQYF

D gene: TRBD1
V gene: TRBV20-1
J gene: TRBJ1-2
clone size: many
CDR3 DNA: TGCAGTGCTAGCAGACAGGGGGCGTGGTATGGCTACACCTTC
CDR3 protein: CSASRQGAWYGYTF

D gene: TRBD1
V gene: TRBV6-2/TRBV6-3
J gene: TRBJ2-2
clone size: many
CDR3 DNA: TGTGCCAGCTCATACGCAGGGACAGGGCGGACCGGGGAGCTGTTTTTT
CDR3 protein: CASSYAGTGRTGELFF

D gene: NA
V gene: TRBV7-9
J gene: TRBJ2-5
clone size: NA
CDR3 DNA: TGTGCCAGCAGCTTAGTGGGCGTACAGGGACAAGAGACCCAGTACTTC
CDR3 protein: CASSLVGVQGQETQYF